Judged by abundance, the clone carrying this T cell receptor delta chain is medium-sized (0.01 to 0.1%). A single base separates this from a much larger clone, so it may be a read error. The data derive from a study of gamma-delta T cells after stem cell transplantation. TCRdb re-identified clones in the RT-PCR reads via CATT. The table has under 850 delta-chain clones, 0.95% to 1.3% seen once. The sequenced material came from gamma-delta T cells. This TCR came from a human donor. It is not recorded whose cells these are; they may come from a transplant donor.

The CDR3 sequence is CALVIPTGGRVGTDKLIF. The CDR3 nucleotides read TGTGCTCTTGTGATTCCTACTGGGGGAAGGGTTGGTACCGATAAACTCATCTTT. This sequence joins TRDV1 and TRDJ1, with TRDD3 matching 9 bases. Per the germline V gene, CDR1 is TSWWSYY and CDR2 is QGS. With 7 bases clipped from V and 2 bases from J, the junction kept 17 bases outside the gene matches. The CDR3 contains 18 residues.